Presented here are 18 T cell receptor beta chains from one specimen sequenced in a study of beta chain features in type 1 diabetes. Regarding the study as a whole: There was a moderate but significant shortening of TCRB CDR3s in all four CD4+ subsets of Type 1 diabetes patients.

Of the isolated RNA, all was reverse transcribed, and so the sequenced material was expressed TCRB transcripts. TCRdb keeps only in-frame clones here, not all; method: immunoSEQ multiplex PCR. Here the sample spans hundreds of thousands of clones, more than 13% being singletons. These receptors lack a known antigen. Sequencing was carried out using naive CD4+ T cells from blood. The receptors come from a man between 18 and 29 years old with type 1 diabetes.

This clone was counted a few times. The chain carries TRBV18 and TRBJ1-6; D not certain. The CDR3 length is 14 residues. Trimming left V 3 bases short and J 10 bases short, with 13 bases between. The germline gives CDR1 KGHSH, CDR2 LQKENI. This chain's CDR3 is CASSPERVWSPLHF. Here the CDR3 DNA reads TGTGCCAGCTCACCGGAAAGGGTGTGGTCACCCCTCCACTTT.

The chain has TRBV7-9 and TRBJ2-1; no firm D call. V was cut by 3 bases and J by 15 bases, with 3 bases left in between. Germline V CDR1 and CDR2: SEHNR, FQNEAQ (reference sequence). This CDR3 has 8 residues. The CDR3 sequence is CASSFGFF. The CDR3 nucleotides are TGTGCCAGCAGCTTTGGGTTCTTC. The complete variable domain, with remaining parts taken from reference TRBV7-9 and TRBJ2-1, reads DTGVSQNPRHKITKRGQNVTFRCDPISEHNRLYWYRQTLGQGPEFLTYFQNEAQLEKSRLLSDRFSAERPKGSFSTLEIQRTEQGDSAMYLCASSFGFFGPGTRLTVL.

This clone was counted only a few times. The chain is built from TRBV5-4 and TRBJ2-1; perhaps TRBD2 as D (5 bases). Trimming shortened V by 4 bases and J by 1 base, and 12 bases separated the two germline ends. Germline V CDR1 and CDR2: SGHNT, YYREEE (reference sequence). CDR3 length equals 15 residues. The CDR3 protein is CASSPGIASYNEQFF. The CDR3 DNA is TGTGCCAGCAGCCCGGGGATAGCATCCTACAATGAGCAGTTCTTC.

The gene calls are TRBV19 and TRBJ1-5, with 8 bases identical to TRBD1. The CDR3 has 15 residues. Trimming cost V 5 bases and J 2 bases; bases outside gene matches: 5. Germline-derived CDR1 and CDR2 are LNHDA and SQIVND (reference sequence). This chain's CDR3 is CASSQDRGRNQPQHF. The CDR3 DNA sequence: TGTGCCAGTAGTCAAGACAGGGGCCGCAATCAGCCCCAGCATTTT.

CDR3 residues: CASSLGGAEPSYEQYF. The CDR3 DNA is TGTGCCAGCAGCTTAGGGGGCGCCGAACCCTCCTACGAGCAGTACTTC. The V gene is TRBV9, the J gene TRBJ2-7; 7 bases line up with TRBD1. This CDR3 is built from 16 residues. V lost 4 bases, J lost 0 bases, and 10 bases stayed unmatched. The germline CDR1 and CDR2 sequences are SGDLS and YYNGEE. Full variable domain (rest looked up from reference TRBV9 and TRBJ2-7): DSGVTQTPKHLITATGQRVTLRCSPRSGDLSVYWYQQSLDQGLQFLIQYYNGEERAKGNILERFSAQQFPDLHSELNLSSLELGDSALYFCASSLGGAEPSYEQYFGPGTRLTVT.

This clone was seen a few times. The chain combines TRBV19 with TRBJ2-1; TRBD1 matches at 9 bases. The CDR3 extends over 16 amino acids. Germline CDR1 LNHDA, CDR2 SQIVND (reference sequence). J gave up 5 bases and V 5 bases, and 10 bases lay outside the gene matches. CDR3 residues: CASSLNRGLGDNEQFF. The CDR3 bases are TGTGCCAGTAGTCTCAACAGGGGGCTGGGGGACAATGAGCAGTTCTTC.

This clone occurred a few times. The CDR3 loop is CAWSLGRTSPNTGELFF. In DNA, the CDR3 is TGTGCCTGGAGTTTAGGAAGGACTAGCCCGAACACCGGGGAGCTGTTTTTT. The rearrangement joins TRBV30 to TRBJ2-2, with 8 bases matching TRBD2. The germline gives CDR1 GTSNPN, CDR2 SVGIG (reference sequence). V dropped 2 bases and J dropped 0; count of bases not matched to a gene: 8. The CDR3 consists of 17 residues.

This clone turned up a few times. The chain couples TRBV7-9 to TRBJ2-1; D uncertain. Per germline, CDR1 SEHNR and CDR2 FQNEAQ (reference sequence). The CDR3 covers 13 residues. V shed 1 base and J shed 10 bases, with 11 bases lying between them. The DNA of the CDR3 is TGTGCCAGCAGCTTAGGAGTGGGTGGCGAGCAGTTCTTC. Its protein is CASSLGVGGEQFF.

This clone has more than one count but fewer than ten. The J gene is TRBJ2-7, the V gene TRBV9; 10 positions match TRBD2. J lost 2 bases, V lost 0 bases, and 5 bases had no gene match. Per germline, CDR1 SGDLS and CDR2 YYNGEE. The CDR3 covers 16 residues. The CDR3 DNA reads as TGTGCCAGCAGCGTAGGATCAGCGGGAGGGCCCTACGAGCAGTACTTC. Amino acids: CASSVGSAGGPYEQYF.

CDR3: CAWAGTGTISEAFF. The CDR3 DNA is TGTGCCTGGGCCGGGACAGGGACAATCTCTGAAGCTTTCTTT. The chain has TRBV30 and TRBJ1-1, with TRBD1 matching over 9 bases. Germline-derived CDR1 and CDR2 are GTSNPN and SVGIG (reference sequence). V lost 5 bases to trimming and J lost 6 bases; unmatched junction nucleotides: 10. The CDR3 covers 14 residues.

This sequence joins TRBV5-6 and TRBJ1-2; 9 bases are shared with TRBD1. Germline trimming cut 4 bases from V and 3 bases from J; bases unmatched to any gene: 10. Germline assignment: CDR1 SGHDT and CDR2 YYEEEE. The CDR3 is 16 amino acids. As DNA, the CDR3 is TGTGCCAGCAGCGCCGGACAGGGGTCACCTTACTATGGCTACACCTTC. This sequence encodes CASSAGQGSPYYGYTF.

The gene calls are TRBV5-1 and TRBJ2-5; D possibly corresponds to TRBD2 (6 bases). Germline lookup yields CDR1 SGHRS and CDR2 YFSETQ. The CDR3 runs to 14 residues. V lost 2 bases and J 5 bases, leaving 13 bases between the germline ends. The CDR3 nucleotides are TGCGCCAGCAGCTTCCCGGGAGCGGAGGAGACCCAGTACTTC. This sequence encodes CASSFPGAEETQYF.

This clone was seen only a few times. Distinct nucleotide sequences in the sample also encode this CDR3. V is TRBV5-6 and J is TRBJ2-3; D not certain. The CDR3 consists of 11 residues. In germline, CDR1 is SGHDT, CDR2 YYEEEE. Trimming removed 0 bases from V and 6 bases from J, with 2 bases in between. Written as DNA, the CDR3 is TGTGCCAGCAGCTTGGTGGATACGCAGTATTTT. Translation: CASSLVDTQYF.

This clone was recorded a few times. The CDR3 sequence is CASSFQYRNEKLFF. The DNA for the CDR3 is TGTGCCAGCAGTTTTCAATACCGAAATGAAAAACTGTTTTTT. V is TRBV27 and J is TRBJ1-4; D gene ambiguous. The CDR3 loop spans 14 amino acids. The V gene lost 3 bases and the J gene lost 5 bases, with 10 bases spanning the gap. Looked up from germline, CDR1 is MNHEY and CDR2 is SMNVEV (reference sequence).

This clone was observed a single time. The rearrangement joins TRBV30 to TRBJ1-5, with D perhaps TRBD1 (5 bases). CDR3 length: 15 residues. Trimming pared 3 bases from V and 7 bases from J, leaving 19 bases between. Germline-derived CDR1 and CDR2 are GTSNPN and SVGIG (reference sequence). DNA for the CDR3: TGTGCCTGGAGCGGGGGTTCTTTGCTCGGGCAGCCCCAGCATTTT. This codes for CAWSGGSLLGQPQHF.

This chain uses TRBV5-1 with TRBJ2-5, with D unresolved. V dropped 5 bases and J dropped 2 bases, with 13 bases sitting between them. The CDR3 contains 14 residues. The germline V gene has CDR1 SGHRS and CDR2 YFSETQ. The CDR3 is CASSISGPQETQYF. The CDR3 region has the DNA TGCGCCAGCAGTATTTCCGGTCCACAAGAGACCCAGTACTTC.

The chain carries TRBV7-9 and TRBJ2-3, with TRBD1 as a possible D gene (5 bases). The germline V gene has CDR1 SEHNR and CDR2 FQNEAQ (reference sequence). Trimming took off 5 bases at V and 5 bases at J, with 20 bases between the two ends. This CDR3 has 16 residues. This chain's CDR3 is CASSPNLGRAEDTQYF. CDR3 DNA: TGTGCCAGCAGCCCCAATCTGGGCAGGGCCGAAGATACGCAGTATTTT.

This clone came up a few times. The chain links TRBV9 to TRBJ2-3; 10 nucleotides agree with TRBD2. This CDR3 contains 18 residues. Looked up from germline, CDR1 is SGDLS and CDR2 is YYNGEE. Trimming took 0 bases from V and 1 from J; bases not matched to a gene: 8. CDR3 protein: CASSVAPVGTSGTDTQYF. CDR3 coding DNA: TGTGCCAGCAGCGTAGCTCCCGTGGGGACTAGCGGCACAGATACGCAGTATTTT.